This T cell receptor beta chain was recovered during a study of shared clonotypes between healthy human individuals (dated by TCRdb to about 2020). About the investigation overall: A few men and a couple of women, aged 18 to 49 years, made up the cohort. Per donor, three plates each were used for CD4 naive and CD4 memory, two for CD8 naive, and one for CD8 memory. To estimate repertoire size and how much clonotype sharing occurs between individuals, the study deeply sequenced the blood TCR repertoires of a handful of healthy adults. To increase sequencing depth and limit assay-specific biases, different laboratories used diverse techniques to prepare libraries and sequence TCR repertoires. Between about 0.8 and 9 billion PBMCs per donor were obtained by leukapheresis. The research as a whole found: About 5% of naive CD4, more than 3% of naive CD8, roughly 2.4% of memory CD4, and more than 0.35% of memory CD8 clonotypes were shared across a few donors. Even with the large sequencing depth, rarefaction of the sorted-subset datasets indicated that sequencing was incomplete. Only blood was sampled, and tissue TCR repertoires likely differ from those in blood. Pairwise subsampling indicated that sequencing depth was expected to affect the degree of clonotype sharing among donors. Clonotypes shared by all four sorted-subset donors showed higher generation probabilities than non-shared clonotypes. Naive subsets generally had larger estimated clonotype richness than memory subsets. The genetic and exposure-history diversity represented was limited by the small number of donors.

A note on this clone: Its antigen has not been determined. No base quality values were provided; no much bigger clone lies one nucleotide off.

TCR CDR3 regions were amplified from genomic DNA by multiplex PCR using the deep immunoSEQ assay. Extracted genomic DNA from each cell subset was spread evenly across all wells of several immunoSEQ 96-well plates, with each plate serving as a replicate. For sorted subsets, approximately 190 ng genomic DNA, equal to some 28,000 T cell genomes, was loaded into each replicate PCR. Purified libraries were quantified with a Qubit 3.0 fluorometer, sized on a Bioanalyzer 2100, and re-quantified with the KAPA Library Quantification kit. A separate single-read 150-cycle Illumina NextSeq 550 flow cell was used to sequence each immunoSEQ 96-well plate. The original pipeline was this. The immunoSEQ output contained only junctional sequences without quality scores, so filtering could not match that applied to full-length reads. Sequences were annotated with PyIR, a Python wrapper for IgBLAST v1.9, using IMGT germline references to assign V/J genes and CDR3. Reads were filtered out if the reads had weak V/J assignments (E-value above 1e-6), no CDR3, stop codons, out-of-frame junctions, or ambiguous translated residues. A V3J clonotype was defined by an identical inferred V gene, J gene, and CDR3 amino acid sequence. To compute the percentage overlap between repertoires, the number of shared unique clonotypes was divided by the size of the smaller repertoire. Repertoire richness was assessed with RTK rarefaction, the Chao1 estimator, and Recon v2.1 estimates of unobserved clonotypes. For all TCRbeta clonotypes obtained by the gDNA method from four donors, generation probabilities were computed with OLGA. Held by TCRdb, this immuneACCESS table contains in-frame sequences only and omits some clones. Under half of the omission traces to an unresolved V gene where checked; the cause of the rest is unknown. That table supplies the V and J calls and clone size; D and trimming were determined from the DNA. The sample table lists approximately 180,000 clones, 85% to 95% of them with a count of one. The ten most abundant clones make up 0.065% to 0.07% of the sample.

The donors were healthy, HIV-negative adults who had no recently reported acute infections or vaccinations. Every donor was a Caucasian adult residing in Nashville, Tennessee, USA. Magnetic negative selection was used to enrich CD4+ T cells, after which naive cells were positively selected on CD45RA and the negative fraction became the memory subset. Blood was obtained by leukapheresis, after which PBMCs were separated by Ficoll-Histopaque density gradient centrifugation and cryopreserved in liquid nitrogen vapor phase. Analytical flow cytometry was used to check the purity and quantity of each magnetically sorted T cell population. Genomic DNA was isolated from each sorted fraction and quantified by UV absorbance on a Nanodrop 2000c. CDR1 and CDR2, looked up from the germline V gene, are MDHEN and SYDVKM. Measured from the cysteine to the phenylalanine, the CDR3 is 13 residues long. Just the 39-base CDR3 DNA is kept, in frame starting at base 1. Trimming at the junction amounts to 7 bases on V and 11 bases on J, and the germline ends lie 20 bases apart.

The V and J genes are TRBV28 and TRBJ2-5, and possibly TRBD2, on 5 matching bases. This receptor was identified in a woman aged 25 to 39 in good health. Sequencing used naive CD4+ T cells sorted from blood. The cell subset or site label, read with the paper, signifies: CD45RA+ positively selected. The CDR3 corresponds to CASTGPNPGEQYF. The base sequence is TGTGCCAGCACGGGTCCAAACCCCGGGGAGCAGTACTTC. With the rest looked up from the reference TRBV28 and TRBJ2-5 genes rather than sequenced, the full variable domain is DVKVTQSSRYLVKRTGEKVFLECVQDMDHENMFWYRQDPGLGLRLIYFSYDVKMKEKGDIPEGYSVSREKKERFSLILESASTNQTSMYLCASTGPNPGEQYFGPGTRLLVL.